The clone carrying this TCR beta chain came up a few times. Its matching antigen is unknown. This sample is part of a study of CD8 T cells in ankylosing spondylitis. For TCR beta, libraries came from quantitative 5'-RACE with molecular barcodes. TCRdb recomputed calls from the 5' RACE reads with MiXCR, one row per CDR3 protein. Of 470,000 or so distinct CDR3 sequences in the sample, 20% to 30% were seen once. Overall study results and limits: Ankylosing spondylitis blood appeared to carry a characteristic TCR beta motif of several highly homologous variants. Relatively rare in peripheral blood, disease-linked clones were also CD8+. Reactive arthritis synovial fluid and blood previously showed some of these motif variants. The authors reported significant enrichment of disease-linked clones in matched ankylosing spondylitis synovial fluid.

This CDR3 spans 15 amino acids. Germline CDR1 and CDR2: SGHAT and FQNNGV. The trim removed 5 bases at V and 5 bases at J, leaving 8 bases unmatched. Sequencing used blood, either unsorted or a sorted T cell fraction (not recorded which). The rearrangement uses TRBV11-2 and TRBJ1-2; 10 bases match TRBD1. The sequence came from a male donor with ankylosing spondylitis. The CDR3 loop reads CASSDGTGVFYGYTF. The CDR3 region has the DNA TGTGCCAGCAGCGACGGGACAGGGGTCTTTTATGGCTACACCTTC.